The 26 T cell receptor beta chains in this list originate from one sample, sequenced in a study of blood T cell repertoires in COVID-19. Assay used: immunoSEQ multiplex PCR; TCRdb lists only in-frame clones, some missing. The top ten clones hold roughly 0.66% of a sample with around 450,000 clones, roughly 91% of them seen once. Specimen: PBMCs or T cells enriched from blood (not recorded which). The receptors come from a man aged 18 to 30 who had recovered from COVID-19.

V usage is TRBV12-5 and J usage is TRBJ2-1, with 7 positions matching TRBD1. The J segment lost 2 bases and the V segment lost 6 bases, leaving 7 bases of the junction unmatched. The germline gives CDR1 LGHNT, CDR2 FRNRAP. The CDR3 is 15 residues long. CDR3 bases: TGTGCTAGTGGCCGATGGACAGGACCCTACAATGAGCAGTTCTTC. This encodes CASGRWTGPYNEQFF.

V gene TRBV5-1 combines with J gene TRBJ2-2; the D gene is possibly TRBD2 (6 bases). In germline, CDR1 is SGHRS, CDR2 YFSETQ. The CDR3 totals 16 residues. Deletions cut 5 bases from V and 1 base from J, with 15 bases between. The CDR3 reads CASRGLVRENTGELFF. The CDR3 DNA sequence: TGCGCCAGCAGAGGTTTAGTGCGGGAGAACACCGGGGAGCTGTTTTTT.

The rearrangement joins TRBV10-3 to TRBJ1-5; 8 bases align to TRBD1. Germline-derived CDR1 and CDR2 are ENHRY and SYGVKD. CDR3 length: 14 residues. The J segment lost 4 bases and the V segment lost 4 bases, leaving 3 bases of the junction unmatched. CDR3 region: CAISVDRVNQPQHF. Here the CDR3 DNA reads TGTGCCATCAGTGTGGACAGGGTTAATCAGCCCCAGCATTTT.

This chain connects TRBV6-1 to TRBJ2-7; weak D call: TRBD2 (6 bases). V lost 3 bases, J lost 1 base, and 22 bases lay in between. CDR1 and CDR2 (germline): MNHNS, SASEGT. This CDR3 comprises 18 residues. The CDR3 loop is CASSESRGSIGGSYEQYF. Written as DNA, the CDR3 is TGTGCCAGCAGTGAGAGTCGGGGGAGTATCGGTGGGTCCTACGAGCAGTACTTC.

The chain joins TRBV5-1 to TRBJ2-7; D unresolved. CDR3 length: 13 amino acids. Trimming cost V 0 bases and J 7 bases, with 11 bases left between them. Germline V lookup: CDR1 SGHRS, CDR2 YFSETQ. CDR3 nucleotide sequence: TGCGCCAGCAGCTTGGCCGGTTCGCGTGAGCAGTACTTC. It codes for CASSLAGSREQYF.

The gene calls are TRBV19 and TRBJ1-1, with D tentatively TRBD1 (5 bases). This CDR3 contains 17 residues. Trimming cost V 5 bases and J 1 base, with 20 bases left between them. Germline CDR1 is LNHDA and CDR2 is SQIVND (reference sequence). CDR3 in amino acids: CASSLFPGGDRNTEAFF. The CDR3 coding sequence is TGTGCCAGTAGTCTCTTCCCGGGGGGAGATCGGAACACTGAAGCTTTCTTT.

The chain carries TRBV14 and TRBJ1-2, with a tentative D call TRBD1 (5 bases). This CDR3 is built from 16 residues. The germline V and J ends were trimmed by 2 bases and 3 bases, with 16 bases remaining between them. Germline CDR1 reads SGHDN; CDR2 reads FVKESK. CDR3 residues: CASSQRFGQGYYGYTF. CDR3 nucleotide sequence: TGTGCCAGCAGCCAAAGGTTCGGGCAGGGATACTATGGCTACACCTTC.

V is TRBV28 and J is TRBJ2-5; D call uncertain. The germline CDR1 and CDR2 sequences are MDHEN and SYDVKM. This CDR3 is built from 10 residues. The ends were cut back, 6 bases at V and 4 bases at J, with 3 bases in the middle. This CDR3 reads CASSGETQYF. CDR3 nucleotide sequence: TGTGCCAGCAGCGGAGAGACCCAGTACTTC.

This chain uses TRBV5-4 with TRBJ2-7, with 8 bases lining up with TRBD1. CDR3 size: 15 residues. Per the germline V gene, CDR1 is SGHNT and CDR2 is YYREEE (reference sequence). Trimming removed 1 base from V and 4 bases from J; junction bases left unmatched: 7. For the CDR3, the DNA is TGTGCCAGCAGCTTGCGTCCCGGACAGGGTTACGAGCAGTACTTC. This translates into CASSLRPGQGYEQYF. The full variable domain, its missing parts supplied by reference TRBV5-4 and TRBJ2-7, is ETGVTQSPTHLIKTRGQQVTLRCSSQSGHNTVSWYQQALGQGPQFIFQYYREEENGRGNFPPRFSGLQFPNYSSELNVNALELDDSALYLCASSLRPGQGYEQYFGPGTRLTVT.

This clone showed up many times. The J gene is TRBJ1-2, the V gene TRBV30, with 10 positions matching TRBD1. Per the germline V gene, CDR1 is GTSNPN and CDR2 is SVGIG (reference sequence). V shed 1 base and J 6 bases; nucleotides not matched to a gene: 5. CDR3 length: 14 residues. Here the CDR3 DNA reads TGTGCCTGGAGTGGGGGGACAGGGGTGGATGGCTACACCTTC. Its translation: CAWSGGTGVDGYTF.

CDR3 in amino acids: CASSERTASYEQYF. DNA of the CDR3: TGTGCCAGCAGCGAGAGGACAGCCTCCTACGAGCAGTACTTC. The chain combines TRBV2 with TRBJ2-7; tentatively, D is TRBD1 (6 bases). Per germline, CDR1 SNHLY and CDR2 FYNNEI. V was cut by 6 bases and J by 0 bases, with 12 bases left in between. CDR3 length equals 14 residues.

In DNA form, the CDR3 reads TGCGCCAGCAGCCAATACAGGGGGAATGAGCAGTTCTTC. Encoded protein: CASSQYRGNEQFF. The chain employs TRBV5-1 and TRBJ2-1; 8 nucleotides align to TRBD1. J lost 7 bases, V lost 4 bases, and 4 bases had no gene match. This CDR3 has 13 amino acids. Germline CDR1 SGHRS, CDR2 YFSETQ.

The rearrangement links TRBV5-1 to TRBJ1-1, with D possibly matching TRBD1 (6 bases). CDR1 and CDR2 from the germline V gene are SGHRS and YFSETQ. CDR3 length: 15 residues. V was pared by 0 bases and J by 6 bases, with 15 bases between. The CDR3 DNA sequence: TGCGCCAGCAGCTTGGAGGGGGTCTCGGCGTCTGAAGCTTTCTTT. Encoded protein: CASSLEGVSASEAFF.

This chain links TRBV27 with TRBJ1-2, with 7 positions matching TRBD1. CDR3 length: 13 residues. Trimming removed 5 bases from V and 5 bases from J; junction bases left unmatched: 5. Germline CDR1 is MNHEY and CDR2 is SMNVEV (reference sequence). CDR3 DNA: TGTGCCAGCAGTCACAGGGGAGGTTATGGCTACACCTTC. As protein: CASSHRGGYGYTF.

The genes are TRBV3-1 (or the pseudogene TRBV3-2) and TRBJ2-5; tentative D call: TRBD2 (6 bases). The CDR3 is 17 residues long. Deletions cut 4 bases from V and 0 bases from J, with 18 bases between. Germline lookup yields CDR1 LGHDT and CDR2 YNNKEL (reference sequence). The CDR3 nucleotides read TGTGCCAGCAGCCCCCCCCGGGGGACCCCCCACCAAGAGACCCAGTACTTC. It yields the protein CASSPPRGTPHQETQYF.

This clone appeared a single time. V usage is TRBV5-8 and J usage is TRBJ1-2; 10 bases line up with TRBD1. This CDR3 comprises 14 residues. Per the germline V gene, CDR1 is SGHTS and CDR2 is YDEGEE. V shed 4 bases, J shed 6 bases, and the junction held 6 bases outside the gene matches. In DNA, the CDR3 is TGTGCCAGCAGCGACGACAGGGGGCTTAATGGCTACACCTTC. Amino acid sequence: CASSDDRGLNGYTF.

This clone came up once. The CDR3 DNA is TGTGCCAGCAGCTTTAGCGGGGAGCAGTTCTTC. Its translation is CASSFSGEQFF. The chain carries TRBV7-3 and TRBJ2-1; TRBD2 agrees at 7 bases. CDR3 length equals 11 residues. CDR1 is SGHTA, CDR2 FQGTGA, per germline. V was pared by 3 bases and J by 10 bases, with 0 bases of the junction left unmatched.

The V call is TRBV9, the J call TRBJ2-7; 9 positions match TRBD2. The germline gives CDR1 SGDLS, CDR2 YYNGEE. The CDR3 totals 15 residues. Unmatched junction bases numbered 6, after V lost 2 bases and J lost 3 bases. DNA for the CDR3: TGTGCCAGCAGCGTGACGGGGACTAGCATCTACGAGCAGTACTTC. Translating it yields CASSVTGTSIYEQYF.

CDR3 region: CASSFRVAEAFF. The CDR3 DNA sequence: TGTGCCAGCAGTTTTCGGGTAGCCGAAGCTTTCTTT. The chain is built from TRBV12-3 or TRBV12-4 and TRBJ1-1; D uncertain. V was pared by 3 bases and J by 8 bases, with 10 bases between. There are 12 residues in the CDR3.

The rearrangement links TRBV9 to TRBJ1-6, with D unclear. Trimming took 0 bases from V and 7 from J, leaving 17 bases between them. Germline assignment: CDR1 SGDLS and CDR2 YYNGEE. The CDR3 is made up of 17 amino acids. In DNA, the CDR3 is TGTGCCAGCAGCGTAGGGATGACGGACTTTCGGAATTCACCCCTCCACTTT. This gives the protein CASSVGMTDFRNSPLHF.

This chain connects TRBV7-9 to TRBJ1-1; no clear D. V lost 2 bases to trimming and J lost 1 base, with 17 bases between them. Germline V CDR1 and CDR2: SEHNR, FQNEAQ (reference sequence). The CDR3 contains 17 residues. The CDR3 loop is CASSLWGEKGSNTEAFF. The CDR3 region has the DNA TGTGCCAGCAGCTTATGGGGAGAAAAAGGGTCGAACACTGAAGCTTTCTTT.

The chain links TRBV5-5 to TRBJ1-4; D perhaps matches TRBD1 (5 bases). Germline V gene sequence: CDR1 SGHKS, CDR2 YYEKEE (reference sequence). V shed 0 bases and J shed 2 bases, with 8 bases lying between them. The CDR3 extends over 15 amino acids. CDR3 residues: CASSLAGGTNEKLFF. The CDR3 DNA reads TGTGCCAGCAGCTTGGCGGGGGGTACTAATGAAAAACTGTTTTTT.

This rearrangement joins TRBV3-1 (or the pseudogene TRBV3-2) to TRBJ2-7; no reliable D call. The germline V gene has CDR1 LGHDT and CDR2 YNNKEL (reference sequence). The CDR3 is 17 amino acids. V was cut by 0 bases and J by 2 bases, with 17 bases left in between. CDR3 sequence: CASSQDYRGSLPYEQYF. The CDR3 DNA follows: TGTGCCAGCAGCCAAGATTATAGAGGATCCTTACCCTACGAGCAGTACTTC.

In this sample, this clone turned up a few times. The rearrangement joins TRBV5-1 to TRBJ1-2; D is perhaps TRBD1 (6 bases). The ends were cut back, 0 bases at V and 7 bases at J, with 13 bases in the middle. The CDR3 has 14 amino acids. Germline V gene sequence: CDR1 SGHRS, CDR2 YFSETQ. CDR3 sequence (DNA): TGCGCCAGCAGCTTGGAACAGGGCGTCGGTGGCTACACCTTC. Translating it yields CASSLEQGVGGYTF.

The chain employs TRBV9 and TRBJ1-5, with D maybe TRBD1 (5 bases). The length of the CDR3 is 13 residues. The ends were cut back, 3 bases at V and 6 bases at J, with 10 bases in the middle. Looked up from germline, CDR1 is SGDLS and CDR2 is YYNGEE. The CDR3 DNA reads TGTGCCAGCAGCGCCGACAGAGGTCAGCCCCAGCATTTT. Encoded protein: CASSADRGQPQHF. The variable domain in full, with the rest retrieved from reference TRBV9 and TRBJ1-5, is DSGVTQTPKHLITATGQRVTLRCSPRSGDLSVYWYQQSLDQGLQFLIQYYNGEERAKGNILERFSAQQFPDLHSELNLSSLELGDSALYFCASSADRGQPQHFGDGTRLSIL.

This clone was seen once. The chain is built from TRBV3-1 (or the pseudogene TRBV3-2) and TRBJ1-3; maybe TRBD1 (6 bases). The V end lost 6 bases, the J end lost 0 bases, and 18 bases lay between the germline ends. Germline loops: CDR1 LGHDT, CDR2 YNNKEL (reference sequence). This CDR3 region has 17 residues. This CDR3 reads CASSERTVYFSGNTIYF. CDR3 coding DNA: TGTGCCAGCAGTGAACGGACAGTTTACTTCTCTGGAAACACCATATATTTT.